These 28 T cell receptor beta chains share one sample of origin, sequenced in a study of regulatory T cells in long-lasting Graves disease. Both iRepertoire HTBI primers and Arm-PCR of CDR3 regions were used to build the TCR beta libraries. In TCRdb, the multiplex PCR reads were re-called with MiXCR into one record per CDR3 protein. This sample has about half a million distinct CDR3 sequences; around a fifth occur once, and the top ten carry 10% to 15%. Described time point: persistent/refractory GD, antithyroid drugs over 5 years with positive TRAb. Construction of the TCR library relied on RNA isolated from PBMCs. The material sequenced was peripheral blood mononuclear cells (PBMCs), taken when the disease was refractory, from a patient treated with antithyroid drugs. These TCRs come from a female donor with Graves disease.

The chain combines TRBV5-1 with TRBJ1-4; D is ambiguous. CDR1 SGHRS and CDR2 YFSETQ come from the germline V gene. CDR3 length: 16 residues. With 3 bases removed from V and 4 bases from J, the gap between germline ends came to 16 bases. The chain's CDR3 is CASSSKGTTVNEKLFF. The CDR3 DNA reads TGCGCCAGCAGCTCAAAGGGCACGACCGTTAATGAAAAACTGTTTTTT.

The genes are TRBV28 and TRBJ2-7; the D gene is possibly TRBD2 (6 bases). CDR3 length: 13 residues. Trimming stripped 8 bases from V and 3 bases from J, with 14 bases between. Germline values: CDR1 MDHEN, CDR2 SYDVKM. This CDR3 reads CASSEGYIYEQYF. The CDR3 nucleotides are TGTGCCAGCTCGGAGGGGTACATCTACGAGCAGTACTTC. Full variable domain (remainder filled in from reference TRBV28 and TRBJ2-7): DVKVTQSSRYLVKRTGEKVFLECVQDMDHENMFWYRQDPGLGLRLIYFSYDVKMKEKGDIPEGYSVSREKKERFSLILESASTNQTSMYLCASSEGYIYEQYFGPGTRLTVT.

The gene calls are TRBV4-1 and TRBJ1-4; D is possibly TRBD1 (5 bases). The CDR3 spans 16 residues. Germline V gene data show CDR1 as MGHRA and CDR2 as YSYEKL. Trimming cost V 3 bases and J 4 bases, with 15 bases left between them. CDR3 in DNA: TGCGCCAGCAGCCATGAGACAGCCGGACTTAATGAAAAACTGTTTTTT. This sequence encodes CASSHETAGLNEKLFF.

The table lists this clonotype with many counts. The V call is TRBV28, the J call TRBJ1-2; 7 bases fit TRBD1. The V gene's germline CDR1 is MDHEN and CDR2 SYDVKM. After removal of 6 bases from V and 5 bases from J, the junction contained 9 bases not matched to a gene. The CDR3 is made up of 14 amino acids. The DNA of the CDR3 is TGTGCCAGCAGAGGGGCTGGGACAGCTTATGGCTACACCTTC. Translating gives CASRGAGTAYGYTF.

This clonotype has a count of ten or more. CDR3 amino acids: CSGRVEETQYF. Written as DNA, the CDR3 is TGCAGCGGCAGGGTGGAAGAGACCCAGTACTTC. V and J are TRBV29-1 and TRBJ2-5; perhaps TRBD1 as D (5 bases). V lost 7 bases to trimming and J lost 3 bases, with 9 bases between them. The CDR3 extends over 11 amino acids. In germline, CDR1 is SQVTM, CDR2 ANQGSEA.

The rearrangement links TRBV7-2 to TRBJ2-7; D unresolved. The CDR3 has 15 residues. Per the germline V gene, CDR1 is SGHTA and CDR2 is FQGNSA. The germline V and J ends were trimmed by 5 bases and 3 bases, with 17 bases remaining between them. As DNA, the CDR3 is TGTGCCAGCAGCCCGGTAGAGGTTTCTAGCTACGAGCAGTACTTC. It specifies CASSPVEVSSYEQYF.

This clonotype has only a few counts. The CDR3, as DNA: TGTGCCAGCAACGCCCTAGCGGGGGCTTACAATGAGCAGTTCTTC. It encodes CASNALAGAYNEQFF. The chain carries TRBV28 and TRBJ2-1; 10 bases are a match to TRBD2. CDR3 size: 15 residues. CDR1 is MDHEN, CDR2 SYDVKM, per germline. V was pared by 7 bases and J by 4 bases, with 7 bases of the junction left unmatched.

A few counts support this clonotype. This sequence joins TRBV24-1 and TRBJ2-4; TRBD1 agrees at 7 bases. Germline CDR1 is KGHDR and CDR2 is SFDVKD. This CDR3 region has 13 residues. The V and J ends lost 0 bases and 16 bases, in that order; junction bases with no gene match: 8. CDR3 DNA sequence: TGTGCCACCAGTGATTTGCGGGACAGCTCCTACTACTTC. As protein: CATSDLRDSSYYF.

This clonotype appeared a few times. J is TRBJ2-7 and V is TRBV20-1; 9 bases align to TRBD1. This CDR3 is built from 14 residues. Per germline, CDR1 DFQATT and CDR2 SNEGSKA (reference sequence). V was clipped by 6 bases and J by 3 bases; unmatched bases: 9. This CDR3 is CSALRTGEYYEQYF. CDR3 DNA: TGCAGTGCCCTGAGGACAGGGGAGTACTACGAGCAGTACTTC.

In this sample, this clonotype turned up many times. The chain has TRBV11-1 and TRBJ2-5, with 7 bases matching TRBD2. Looked up from germline, CDR1 is SGHAT and CDR2 is FQDESV (reference sequence). The CDR3 is made up of 16 amino acids. Unmatched junction bases numbered 14, after V lost 5 bases and J lost 5 bases. The CDR3 region is CASSTELLATVETQYF. The CDR3 DNA sequence: TGTGCCAGCAGCACCGAATTACTAGCGACCGTGGAGACCCAGTACTTC.

This clonotype appeared many times. The genes are TRBV28 and TRBJ2-2; TRBD1 aligns across 10 bases. The V segment lost 5 bases and the J segment 7 bases; nucleotides outside the gene matches: 16. CDR1 is MDHEN and CDR2 is SYDVKM in the germline V gene. CDR3 length: 18 residues. This chain's CDR3 is CASSTTRTGGEAIGELFF. The CDR3, as DNA: TGTGCCAGCAGTACGACTAGGACAGGGGGGGAGGCCATCGGGGAGCTGTTTTTT.

This clonotype appeared many times. The chain joins TRBV11-1 to TRBJ2-2; TRBD2 matches 7 bases. V dropped 4 bases and J dropped 5; count of bases not matched to a gene: 1. The germline CDR1 and CDR2 sequences are SGHAT and FQDESV (reference sequence). The CDR3 is made up of 13 amino acids. CDR3 residues: CASSYGRTGELFF. The CDR3 bases are TGTGCCAGCAGCTACGGGAGGACCGGGGAGCTGTTTTTT.

This clonotype was seen a handful of times. CDR3 DNA: TGCAGTGCTAGCCCCCGGACAGGATCGAGTTGGGAGCAGTACTTC. Translation gives CSASPRTGSSWEQYF. The chain uses TRBV20-1 and TRBJ2-7; 7 nucleotides align to TRBD1. Looked up from germline, CDR1 is DFQATT and CDR2 is SNEGSKA (reference sequence). This CDR3 is built from 15 residues. The J segment lost 7 bases and the V segment lost 3 bases, leaving 15 bases of the junction unmatched.

Ten or more counts support this clonotype. The chain employs TRBV12-3 or TRBV12-4 and TRBJ1-5; unclear D gene. The CDR3 is made up of 14 amino acids. Trimming took 0 bases from V and 10 from J, leaving 13 bases between them. In DNA, the CDR3 is TGTGCCAGCAGTTTAGCGGGAGACTATAGCCCCCAGCATTTT. Translating it yields CASSLAGDYSPQHF.

Notes on this clonotype: One end of the junction varies from germline; a read error may be responsible. V and J are TRBV11-2 and TRBJ2-6, with a weak D call TRBD2 (6 bases). CDR3 length: 17 residues. Germline V gene sequence: CDR1 SGHAT, CDR2 FQNNGV. The CDR3 is CASSLWPGRSGVNVLTF. DNA for the CDR3: TGTGCCAGCAGCTTATGGCCAGGGAGGTCTGGGGTCAACGTCCTGACTTTC.

As regards this clonotype: A much more abundant neighbour one base away suggests this may be a read error. The chain carries TRBV2 and TRBJ1-1, with D uncertain. Per the germline V gene, CDR1 is SNHLY and CDR2 is FYNNEI. The CDR3 spans 13 residues. The CDR3, as DNA: TGTGCCAGCAGCTTATCTTGGAACGCTGAAGCTTTCTTT. Residues: CASSLSWNAEAFF.

This clonotype was seen at least ten times. This sequence joins TRBV20-1 and TRBJ2-5; 10 bases line up with TRBD2. The junction had 5 bases not matched to a gene; V was cut back by 0 bases and J by 4 bases. Germline values: CDR1 DFQATT, CDR2 SNEGSKA (reference sequence). The CDR3 covers 15 residues. DNA of the CDR3: TGCAGTGCTAGAGATGGGAGCGGGAGGGGAGAGACCCAGTACTTC. This codes for CSARDGSGRGETQYF.

As for this clonotype: This could be a read error, since a much larger clone is one nucleotide away. This rearrangement joins TRBV2 to TRBJ2-4; weak D call: TRBD1 (6 bases). Germline V gene lookup returns CDR1 SNHLY and CDR2 FYNNEI. The CDR3 covers 15 residues. The CDR3: CASSAPGVAKNTQYF. In nucleotides, the CDR3 is TGTGCCAGCAGTGCCCCAGGGGTAGCCAAAAACACTCAGTACTTC.

This sequence joins TRBV14 and TRBJ1-6; no firm D call. The CDR3 runs to 16 residues. Germline assignment: CDR1 SGHDN and CDR2 FVKESK. The germline V and J ends were trimmed by 0 bases and 10 bases, with 16 bases remaining between them. The CDR3 DNA reads as TGTGCCAGCAGCCAAGATCGGTCCCAATACGGGTCACCCCTCCACTTT. It specifies CASSQDRSQYGSPLHF.

Ten or more counts support this clonotype. The V and J genes are TRBV13 and TRBJ2-7, with 8 bases fitting TRBD2. Per the germline V gene, CDR1 is PRHDT and CDR2 is FYEKMQ (reference sequence). Trimming at V came to 6 bases and at J to 1 base, leaving 5 bases not matched to a gene. This CDR3 is 14 amino acids long. For the CDR3, the DNA is TGTGCCAGCAGGCGAGCGGGGGTTTCCTACGAGCAGTACTTC. Protein product: CASRRAGVSYEQYF.

This clonotype has more than one count but fewer than ten. The CDR3 loop reads CASSPDSRTEAFF. CDR3 in DNA: TGTGCCAGCAGTCCCGACAGCCGCACTGAAGCTTTCTTT. The chain combines TRBV7-9 with TRBJ1-1; D is perhaps TRBD1 (5 bases). Trimming cost V 6 bases and J 4 bases, with 12 bases left between them. The CDR3 spans 13 residues. From germline, CDR1 is SEHNR and CDR2 FQNEAQ (reference sequence).

This clonotype was recorded a few times. The genes are TRBV4-1 and TRBJ1-2; D unresolved. Germline V CDR1 and CDR2: MGHRA, YSYEKL. The CDR3 is 12 residues long. Trimming removed 0 bases at V and 8 bases at J, with 7 bases between. Written as DNA, the CDR3 is TGCGCCAGCAGCCAAGAATTCGGAGGCTACACCTTC. Its protein product is CASSQEFGGYTF.

Comment on this clonotype: This likely came from a read error, as a far larger clone is one base away. DNA for the CDR3: TGTGCCAGAATAGGCCAGGGGGCCGCGTCCTATGGCTACACCTTC. This codes for CARIGQGAASYGYTF. This chain joins TRBV7-9 and TRBJ1-2; 8 bases agree with TRBD1. This CDR3 spans 15 amino acids. CDR1 is SEHNR, CDR2 FQNEAQ, per germline (reference sequence). The V gene end was trimmed by 9 bases and the J gene end by 4 bases; junction bases not matched to a gene: 13.

This clonotype was found many times. This chain joins TRBV20-1 and TRBJ2-5; D remains ambiguous. V lost 3 bases and J 5 bases, leaving 4 bases between the germline ends. Germline values: CDR1 DFQATT, CDR2 SNEGSKA (reference sequence). The CDR3 length is 10 residues. CDR3 protein: CSASVETQYF. The CDR3 nucleotides are TGCAGTGCTAGTGTGGAGACCCAGTACTTC.

Details on this clonotype: A much larger clone sits a single nucleotide away, making a read error possible. Without the conserved terminal phenylalanine or tryptophan, this CDR3 likely stems from a read error. V and J are TRBV5-6 and TRBJ1-2; D not resolved. Trimming shortened V by 4 bases and J by 4 bases, and 17 bases separated the two germline ends. This CDR3 is 15 amino acids long. CDR1 and CDR2 (germline): SGHDT, YYEEEE. This chain's CDR3 is CASSRAGASVYGYTL. Written as DNA, the CDR3 is TGTGCCAGCAGCCGGGCGGGAGCGAGCGTCTATGGCTACACCCTC.

This sequence joins TRBV19 and TRBJ2-2; perhaps TRBD1 as D (6 bases). The V end lost 5 bases, the J end lost 4 bases, and 11 bases lay between the germline ends. This CDR3 region has 14 residues. Germline V gene data show CDR1 as LNHDA and CDR2 as SQIVND (reference sequence). CDR3 protein: CASSQPTGTGELFF. The CDR3 coding sequence is TGTGCCAGTAGTCAGCCGACAGGCACCGGGGAGCTGTTTTTT.

This clonotype was counted at least ten times. This rearrangement joins TRBV6-1 to TRBJ2-7, with TRBD2 matching 13 bases. The CDR3 runs 15 residues. In germline, CDR1 is MNHNS, CDR2 SASEGT. V was pared by 8 bases and J by 7 bases, with 11 bases of the junction left unmatched. The DNA for the CDR3 is TGTGCCAGCCGTGCCTGGACTAGCGGGAGTTGGGAGCAGTACTTC. As protein: CASRAWTSGSWEQYF.

This clonotype has a handful of counts. The DNA of the CDR3 is TGCAGTGCTAGTCCGTTTAACAGGGACCTCAATCAGCCCCAGCATTTT. It yields the protein CSASPFNRDLNQPQHF. The chain carries TRBV20-1 and TRBJ1-5; possible D gene TRBD1, 6 bases. The CDR3 is made up of 16 amino acids. Trimming pared 3 bases from V and 3 bases from J, leaving 18 bases between. The germline V gene encodes CDR1 DFQATT and CDR2 SNEGSKA (reference sequence).